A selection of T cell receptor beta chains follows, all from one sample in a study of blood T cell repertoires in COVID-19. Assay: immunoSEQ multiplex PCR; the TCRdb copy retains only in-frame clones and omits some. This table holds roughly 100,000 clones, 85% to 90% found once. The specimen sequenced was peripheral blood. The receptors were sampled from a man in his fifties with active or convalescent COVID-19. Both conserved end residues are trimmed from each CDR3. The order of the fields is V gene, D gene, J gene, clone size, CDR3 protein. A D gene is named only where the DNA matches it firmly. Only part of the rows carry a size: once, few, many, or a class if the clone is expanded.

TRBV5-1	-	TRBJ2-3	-	ASSLAGDPTDTQY
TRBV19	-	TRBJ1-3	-	ASSLQSSGNTIY
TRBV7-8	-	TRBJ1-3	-	ASSLVGGVAGNTIY
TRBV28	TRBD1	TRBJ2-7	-	ASRSTGEDRGSYEQY
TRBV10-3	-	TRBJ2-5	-	ATSAEQETQY
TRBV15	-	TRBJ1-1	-	ATSRPEGVAAF
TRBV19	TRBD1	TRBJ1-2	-	ASSPDRDLSRGYT
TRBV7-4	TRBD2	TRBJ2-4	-	ASSSPGGAKNIQY
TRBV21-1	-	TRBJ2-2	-	ASSNRDRGPNDTGELF
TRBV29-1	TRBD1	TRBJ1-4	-	SARTGGEKLF
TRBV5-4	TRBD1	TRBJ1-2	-	ASSYGQASNYGYT
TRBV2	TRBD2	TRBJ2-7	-	ASSGTSGGPQEQY
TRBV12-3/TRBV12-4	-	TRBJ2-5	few	ASSSSGQTQY
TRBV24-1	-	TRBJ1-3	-	ATSEGPSTGNTIY
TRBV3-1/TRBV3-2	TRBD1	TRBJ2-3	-	ASSQDPGTGTDTQY
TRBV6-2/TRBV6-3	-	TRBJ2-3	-	ASSYIQGQDTQY
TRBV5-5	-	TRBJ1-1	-	ASSLVGRNTEAF
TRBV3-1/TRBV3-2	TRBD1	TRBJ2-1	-	ASSQEDRASNEQF
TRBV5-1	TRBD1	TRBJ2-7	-	ASSSGTGKAYEQY
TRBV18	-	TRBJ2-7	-	ASSPGLGYEQY
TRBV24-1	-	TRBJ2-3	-	ATSSGTKATDTQY
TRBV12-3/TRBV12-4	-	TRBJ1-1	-	ASSRPGAEAF
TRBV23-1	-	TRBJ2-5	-	ASSHLNRQEETQY
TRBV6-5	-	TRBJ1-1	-	ASSYSTVRVNTEAF
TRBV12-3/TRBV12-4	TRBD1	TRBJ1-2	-	ASRGQGAYGYT
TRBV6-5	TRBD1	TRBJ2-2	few	ASSYRGRVGELF
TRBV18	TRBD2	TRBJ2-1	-	ASSPPGSGGLYNEQF
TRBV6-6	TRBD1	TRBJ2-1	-	ASSYPIGQGYNEQF
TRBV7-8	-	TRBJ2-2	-	ASSPGQNANTGELF
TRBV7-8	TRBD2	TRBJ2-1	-	ASSLRLAGGSRNEQF
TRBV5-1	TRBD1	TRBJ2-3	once	ASSLGTGATDTQY
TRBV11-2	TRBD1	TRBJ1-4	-	ASSSTGGEKLF
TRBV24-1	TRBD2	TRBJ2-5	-	ATSDFGASGQETQY
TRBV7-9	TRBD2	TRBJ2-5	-	ASSTRLAGQETQY
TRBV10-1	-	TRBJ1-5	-	ASSEGEVNQPQH
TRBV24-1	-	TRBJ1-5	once	ATKTGNNQPQH
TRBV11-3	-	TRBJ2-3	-	ASSLAPAASTDTQY
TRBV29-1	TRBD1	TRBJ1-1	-	SVCAGQGTEAF
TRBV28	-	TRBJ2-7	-	ASTAPQGRQY
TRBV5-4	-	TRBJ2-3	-	ASSPGGSGAITDTQY
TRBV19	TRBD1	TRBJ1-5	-	ASSMLGPLTGAETQPQH
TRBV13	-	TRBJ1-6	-	ASRSTGTGSSPLH
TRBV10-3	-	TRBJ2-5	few	AISVGDIQETQY
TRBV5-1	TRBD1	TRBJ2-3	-	ASSQGQSPDTQY
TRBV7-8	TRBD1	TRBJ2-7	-	ASSLGRDRSYEQY
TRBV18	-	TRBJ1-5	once	ASSQGNSNQPQH
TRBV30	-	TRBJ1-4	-	AWSVSRVSTTNEKLF
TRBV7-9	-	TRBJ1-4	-	ASSSMDRFNEKLF
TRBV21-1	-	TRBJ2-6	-	ASSKRTGVAGANVLT
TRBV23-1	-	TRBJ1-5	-	ASSQFLGATRQPQH
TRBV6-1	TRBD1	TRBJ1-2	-	ASSEPPDRGRDGYT
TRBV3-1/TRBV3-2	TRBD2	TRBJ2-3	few	ASSPRETSGVDTQY
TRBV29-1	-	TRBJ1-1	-	SGSNLNTEAF
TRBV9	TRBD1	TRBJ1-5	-	ASSEGTGENQPQH
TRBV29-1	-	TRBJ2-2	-	SVQNTGELF
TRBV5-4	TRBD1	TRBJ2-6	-	ASSQDRASSGANVLT